A selection of T cell receptor beta chains follows, all from one sample in a study of cytomegalovirus exposure and HLA in healthy donors. Sequenced by immunoSEQ multiplex PCR; TCRdb stores in-frame clones only, minus some. The profile shows over 100,000 clones, around 76% of them singletons. The sequenced sample consisted of PBMCs. Receptor source: a woman in her thirties or forties in good health and CMV-seropositive. The CDR3 runs from the conserved cysteine through the conserved F or W. D genes are given only for firm matches. Size is stated for part of the rows, as once, few or many counts, or as a class when the clone is expanded.

v_call	clone_size	j_call	d_call	cdr3_aa	cdr3_nt
TRBV6-5	few	TRBJ2-7	TRBD2	CASTRLAGHYEQYF	TGTGCCAGCACCCGACTAGCGGGGCACTACGAGCAGTACTTC
TRBV19	-	TRBJ1-5	-	CGPSHQPQHF	TGTGGGCCTAGTCATCAGCCCCAGCATTTT
TRBV5-1	-	TRBJ1-2	-	CASGARRDYGYTF	TGCGCCAGTGGGGCCCGGAGGGACTATGGCTACACCTTC
TRBV14	-	TRBJ2-5	-	CASSQDLGSGTQYF	TGTGCCAGCAGCCAAGATTTAGGTTCGGGGACCCAGTACTTC
TRBV27	-	TRBJ1-2	TRBD1	CASTPPGQTGFKYGYTF	TGTGCCAGCACACCCCCAGGGCAGACAGGGTTTAAGTATGGCTACACCTTC
TRBV5-1	-	TRBJ1-2	TRBD1	CASSGTGVYGYTF	TGCGCCAGCAGCGGGACAGGGGTCTATGGCTACACCTTC
TRBV27	-	TRBJ2-6	-	CASSLSEGSGANVLTF	TGTGCCAGCAGTTTATCGGAGGGGTCAGGGGCCAACGTCCTGACTTTC
TRBV6-4	once	TRBJ1-2	-	CASSGSNYGYTF	TGTGCCAGCAGTGGCAGTAACTATGGCTACACCTTC
TRBV2	-	TRBJ1-4	-	CAGDGGKGEKLFF	TGTGCCGGTGACGGGGGGAAGGGTGAAAAACTGTTTTTT
TRBV10-3	few	TRBJ2-3	-	CAISGLASSTDTQYF	TGTGCCATCAGTGGGCTAGCGAGTAGCACAGATACGCAGTATTTT
TRBV7-6	-	TRBJ2-3	TRBD2	CASSLVPRGATDTQYF	TGTGCCAGCAGCTTGGTACCGCGGGGGGCCACAGATACGCAGTATTTT
TRBV19	-	TRBJ2-1	TRBD2	CASTPLRGLAGRDEQFF	TGTGCCAGCACCCCACTACGAGGACTAGCGGGGAGGGATGAGCAGTTCTTC
TRBV30	-	TRBJ1-6	-	CAWCSGLRSPLHF	TGTGCCTGGTGTTCAGGGCTCCGTTCACCCCTCCACTTT
TRBV6-5	once	TRBJ1-2	-	CASSSHRTSYGYTF	TGTGCCAGCAGTTCACACCGAACCTCCTATGGCTACACCTTC
TRBV9	-	TRBJ2-7	TRBD1	CASSLNDRGSYEQYF	TGTGCCAGCAGCCTAAACGACAGGGGTTCCTACGAGCAGTACTTC
TRBV6-6	-	TRBJ2-2	-	CASSPPSGSYTGELFF	TGTGCCAGCAGTCCTCCCTCCGGGTCCTACACCGGGGAGCTGTTTTTT
TRBV5-1	-	TRBJ2-7	TRBD2	CASSLLGYSGGTPTEQYF	TGCGCCAGCAGCTTGTTGGGTTATAGCGGGGGGACACCGACCGAGCAGTACTTC
TRBV7-2	-	TRBJ2-5	-	CASSFRPRGQETQYF	TGTGCCAGCAGCTTTAGACCTAGAGGTCAAGAGACCCAGTACTTC
TRBV19	-	TRBJ1-5	-	CASSRREGSQPQHF	TGTGCCAGTAGTCGCAGGGAGGGCAGTCAGCCCCAGCATTTT
TRBV27	-	TRBJ2-7	-	CASSSPSRGGTYEQYF	TGTGCCAGCAGTTCCCCCAGCCGCGGGGGCACCTACGAGCAGTACTTC
TRBV10-3	many	TRBJ1-5	-	CAIRGLGNNQPQHF	TGTGCCATCAGGGGCTTAGGCAACAATCAGCCCCAGCATTTT
TRBV30	-	TRBJ2-7	-	CAWSAGRSQQYF	TGTGCCTGGAGCGCGGGACGGTCCCAGCAGTACTTC
TRBV7-8	-	TRBJ1-2	TRBD1	CASSPDRSVKGGYTF	TGTGCCAGCAGCCCGGACAGGTCGGTCAAGGGGGGCTACACCTTC
TRBV30	-	TRBJ1-1	TRBD1	CAWSAQGLAEAFF	TGTGCCTGGAGTGCACAGGGGTTAGCTGAAGCTTTCTTT